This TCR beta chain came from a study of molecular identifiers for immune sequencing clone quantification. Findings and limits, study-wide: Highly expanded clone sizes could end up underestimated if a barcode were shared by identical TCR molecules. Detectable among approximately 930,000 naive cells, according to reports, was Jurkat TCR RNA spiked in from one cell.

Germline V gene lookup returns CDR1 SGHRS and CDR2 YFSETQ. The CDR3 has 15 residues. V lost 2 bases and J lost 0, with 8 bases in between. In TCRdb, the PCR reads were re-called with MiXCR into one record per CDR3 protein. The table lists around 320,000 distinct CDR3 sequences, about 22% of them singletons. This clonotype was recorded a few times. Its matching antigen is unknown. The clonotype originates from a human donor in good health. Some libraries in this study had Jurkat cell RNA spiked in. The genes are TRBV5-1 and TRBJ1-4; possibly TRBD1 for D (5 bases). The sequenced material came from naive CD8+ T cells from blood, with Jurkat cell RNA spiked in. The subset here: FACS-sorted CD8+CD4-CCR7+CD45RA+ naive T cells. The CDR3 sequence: CASSFQGATNEKLFF. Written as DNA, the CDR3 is TGCGCCAGCAGCTTTCAGGGAGCAACTAATGAAAAACTGTTTTTT.